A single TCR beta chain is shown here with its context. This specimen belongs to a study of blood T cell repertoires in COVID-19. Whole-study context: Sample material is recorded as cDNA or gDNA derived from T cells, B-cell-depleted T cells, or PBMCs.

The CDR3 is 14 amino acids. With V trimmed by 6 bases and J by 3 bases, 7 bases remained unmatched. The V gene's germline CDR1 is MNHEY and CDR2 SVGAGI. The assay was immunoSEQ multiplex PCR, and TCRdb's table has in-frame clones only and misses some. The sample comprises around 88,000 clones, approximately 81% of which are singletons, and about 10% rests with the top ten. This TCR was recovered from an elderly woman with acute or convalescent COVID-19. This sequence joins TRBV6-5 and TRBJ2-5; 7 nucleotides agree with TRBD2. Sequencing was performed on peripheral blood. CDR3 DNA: TGTGCCAGCAGGGTGATTGGACTAGAAGAGACCCAGTACTTC. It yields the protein CASRVIGLEETQYF.